These 22 T cell receptor beta chains originate from one sample sequenced in a study of tumor-infiltrating lymphocytes in primary liver carcinoma. The researchers produced TCR beta cDNA from 400 to 650 ng total RNA with a constant-region primer. Sequencing libraries for TCR beta derived from three nested multiplex PCR rounds that used slightly modified ARM-PCR. With TRBV1-TRBV30 forward primers and a C-beta reverse primer, the first two PCR rounds were run for approximately 10 cycles each. TCRdb analysed the multiplex PCR reads with MiXCR anew, one entry per CDR3 protein. Found here are some 180,000 distinct CDR3 sequences, around 60% of them singletons; the top ten hold less than 75%. Germline DNA was also extracted, while the blood RNA originated from unsorted whole blood. The sequenced sample was peripheral blood. The source of these receptors is a man in his forties with primary liver carcinoma and hepatitis B virus infection.

This clonotype has a handful of counts. The V and J genes are TRBV11-1 and TRBJ2-1, with TRBD2 matching 9 bases. CDR1 and CDR2 from the germline V gene are SGHAT and FQDESV (reference sequence). The V segment lost 5 bases and the J segment 0 bases; nucleotides outside the gene matches: 11. CDR3 length: 18 amino acids. The CDR3 nucleotides are TGTGCCAGCAGCCTTACTAGCGGGTGGCCCAGCTCCTACAATGAGCAGTTCTTC. It is translated as CASSLTSGWPSSYNEQFF.

CDR3 in amino acids: CASSLGTGRRYGYTF. Written as DNA, the CDR3 is TGTGCCAGCAGTTTAGGCACGGGTAGGCGGTATGGCTACACCTTC. The rearrangement joins TRBV28 to TRBJ1-2; no clear D. V lost 2 bases and J 5 bases, leaving 15 bases between the germline ends. Germline CDR1 reads MDHEN; CDR2 reads SYDVKM. The CDR3 sequence is 15 residues long.

Turning to this clonotype: One junction end does not reproduce the germline sequence, and a read error may be involved. V is TRBV6-5 and J is TRBJ1-6, with D possibly TRBD1 on 5 matching bases. Germline loops: CDR1 MNHEY, CDR2 SVGAGI. This CDR3 has 15 residues. The CDR3: CASSYSMPGNSPLHF. CDR3 DNA: TGTGCCAGCAGTTATTCCATGCCAGGGAATTCACCCCTCCATTTT.

About this clonotype itself: This could be a read error, since a much larger clone is one nucleotide away. This rearrangement joins TRBV11-2 to TRBJ2-5; 9 positions agree with TRBD2. This CDR3 is built from 14 residues. Germline V gene data show CDR1 as SGHAT and CDR2 as FQNNGV. The chain's CDR3 is CSSSLAREGETQYF. Written as DNA, the CDR3 is TGTTCCAGCAGCTTAGCGCGGGAGGGGGAGACCCAGTACTTC.

The chain links TRBV6-6 to TRBJ2-7; D possibly corresponds to TRBD2 (5 bases). The V end lost 2 bases, the J end lost 0 bases, and 14 bases lay between the germline ends. The CDR3 has 16 amino acids. Germline CDR1 is MNHNY and CDR2 is SVGAGI (reference sequence). The CDR3 DNA sequence: TGTGCCAGCAGTTACCTGGACGGGGTGAGCTCCTACGAGCAGTACTTC. Its translation: CASSYLDGVSSYEQYF.

The DNA of the CDR3 is TGTGCCAGCAGGTCTGAAGGGGGCTATAATTCACCCCTCCACTTT. This sequence encodes CASRSEGGYNSPLHF. The chain joins TRBV11-2 to TRBJ1-6; D is possibly TRBD1 (6 bases). The V gene lost 6 bases and the J gene lost 3 bases, with 12 bases spanning the gap. Germline lookup yields CDR1 SGHAT and CDR2 FQNNGV. CDR3 size: 15 residues.

On this clonotype itself: Relative to the germline gene, one junction end is altered; a read error may explain this. The chain joins TRBV29-1 to TRBJ2-7, with 8 bases aligning to TRBD2. From germline, CDR1 is SQVTM and CDR2 ANQGSEA. The CDR3 totals 14 residues. CDR3 DNA: TGCAGAGTTGTTGAGCGGGGGAGCTCCTATGAGCAGTACTTC. Encoded protein: CRVVERGSSYEQYF.

With regard to this clonotype: One base away lies a much larger clone, so this may be a sequencing read error. The rearrangement links TRBV6-5 to TRBJ2-1, with 7 positions matching TRBD1. Unmatched junction bases numbered 8, after V lost 6 bases and J lost 6 bases. CDR3 length: 14 amino acids. The V gene's germline CDR1 is MNHEY and CDR2 SVGAGI. The CDR3 sequence: CASSFLGGTNEQFF. The CDR3 DNA follows: TGTGCCAGCAGCTTCTTAGGGGGCACCAATGAGCAGTTCTTC.

A few counts support this clonotype. The genes are TRBV6-6 and TRBJ1-3; D perhaps matches TRBD1 (6 bases). V lost 4 bases and J lost 1, with 8 bases in between. The CDR3 is made up of 14 amino acids. The germline CDR1 and CDR2 sequences are MNHNY and SVGAGI (reference sequence). The CDR3 loop is CASSLTGSGNTIYF. Written as DNA, the CDR3 is TGTGCCAGCAGTTTGACAGGATCTGGAAACACCATATATTTT.

The genes are TRBV6-5 and TRBJ2-3; D assignment may be TRBD1 or TRBD2 (5 bases each). Trimming shortened V by 7 bases and J by 5 bases, and 13 bases separated the two germline ends. The CDR3 runs to 13 residues. CDR1 MNHEY and CDR2 SVGAGI come from the germline V gene. Written as DNA, the CDR3 is TGTGCCAGCACTCGGGACCTGCGAGATACGCAGTATTTT. Amino acids: CASTRDLRDTQYF.

This clonotype was recorded many times. This chain connects TRBV29-1 to TRBJ2-1; D is unclear. Trimming cost V 3 bases and J 5 bases, with 14 bases left between them. This CDR3 comprises 14 residues. The germline V gene has CDR1 SQVTM and CDR2 ANQGSEA. The CDR3: CSVEGVTPNNEQFF. The DNA of the CDR3 is TGCAGCGTTGAGGGTGTAACACCAAACAATGAGCAGTTCTTC.

As concerns this clonotype: No conserved phenylalanine or tryptophan ends this CDR3, so it is likely a read error. The J gene is TRBJ1-6, the V gene TRBV14, with no clear D. The CDR3 runs 12 residues. V lost 8 bases, J lost 9 bases, and 11 bases lay in between. CDR1 SGHDN and CDR2 FVKESK come from the germline V gene. CDR3 residues: CASSRLLSPLHL. CDR3 nucleotide sequence: TGTGCCAGCTCCAGGCTCCTTTCACCCCTCCACTTA.

The chain uses TRBV12-3 or TRBV12-4 and TRBJ2-7; the D gene is possibly TRBD2 (5 bases). The CDR3 covers 16 residues. The V end lost 5 bases, the J end lost 1 base, and 18 bases lay between the germline ends. CDR3 DNA sequence: TGTGCCAGCAGTCCTTCAACCGGGATTCTATCCTACGAGCAGTACTTC. Its protein product is CASSPSTGILSYEQYF.

This chain links TRBV6-5 with TRBJ2-1, with 13 nucleotides matching TRBD2. The CDR3 sequence is 17 residues long. The ends lost 8 bases at V and 8 bases at J; junction bases unmatched: 15. Germline V gene sequence: CDR1 MNHEY, CDR2 SVGAGI. As DNA, the CDR3 is TGTGCCAGCGGGTCAGGGGGGCGGACTAGCGGGAGACATGAGCAGTTCTTC. It codes for CASGSGGRTSGRHEQFF.

The chain links TRBV11-2 to TRBJ2-7; tentatively, D is TRBD2 (6 bases). Germline V gene data show CDR1 as SGHAT and CDR2 as FQNNGV. The CDR3 has 14 residues. CDR3: CTSSLMAGTYEQYF. The CDR3 DNA is TGTACTAGCAGCTTAATGGCAGGAACCTACGAGCAGTACTTC.

Notes on this clonotype: The junction departs from the called germline gene at one end, perhaps through a read error. The rearrangement links TRBV11-2 to TRBJ2-3, with D perhaps TRBD1 (6 bases). The CDR3 length is 14 residues. CDR1 is SGHAT and CDR2 is FQNNGV in the germline V gene. Here the CDR3 DNA reads TGTGCTAGCAGCTTTACAGGGAACACAAATACGCAGTATTTT. Its protein product is CASSFTGNTNTQYF.

Regarding this clonotype: It may be a read error: a sequence one base away is much more abundant. This chain connects TRBV11-1 to TRBJ2-3, with D possibly matching TRBD2 (6 bases). CDR3 length: 17 residues. Germline V gene sequence: CDR1 SGHAT, CDR2 FQDESV (reference sequence). CDR3 sequence: CASNLGNLAPATDTQYF. Here the CDR3 DNA reads TGTGCCAGCAACTTAGGCAATCTAGCGCCCGCGACAGATACGCAGTATTTT.

Note on this clonotype: In this CDR3 the conserved last residue, phenylalanine or tryptophan, is missing, so a read error is likely. V is TRBV29-1 and J is TRBJ2-4; D is unclear. This CDR3 region has 13 residues. In germline, CDR1 is SQVTM, CDR2 ANQGSEA. Written as DNA, the CDR3 is TGCAGCGTTGAAGGGCTAGGCAAAAGCATTCAGTACTCC. Its protein product is CSVEGLGKSIQYS.

A note on this clonotype: A much larger clonotype is one base distant, so this may be a read error. The chain employs TRBV12-3 or TRBV12-4 and TRBJ2-1; no clear D. Trimming stripped 5 bases from V and 8 bases from J, with 13 bases between. The CDR3 runs to 13 residues. The CDR3 DNA is TGTGCCAGCAGTATGCTTTTGTGGTATGAGCAGTTCTTC. Translation: CASSMLLWYEQFF.

This chain connects TRBV28 to TRBJ2-7; D remains unclear. The germline CDR1 and CDR2 sequences are MDHEN and SYDVKM. Trimming cost V 6 bases and J 5 bases, with 5 bases left between them. The CDR3 runs 10 residues. The CDR3 region is CASSHHEQYF. The CDR3 bases are TGTGCCAGCAGCCACCACGAGCAGTACTTC.

Regarding this clonotype: At one end, the junction sequence differs from germline, possibly due to a read error. This chain links TRBV5-4 with TRBJ2-3; perhaps D is TRBD1 or TRBD2 (5 bases each). The CDR3 is made up of 16 amino acids. Germline values: CDR1 SGHNT, CDR2 YYREEE (reference sequence). This chain's CDR3 is CASSQDPGTGTDTQYF. DNA of the CDR3: TGCGCCAGCAGCCAGGACCCAGGGACGGGCACAGATACGCAGTATTTT.

In this sample, this clonotype turned up once. The rearrangement links TRBV4-1 to TRBJ2-5, with 12 bases that match TRBD2. The V segment lost 1 base and the J segment 6 bases; nucleotides outside the gene matches: 6. The V gene's germline CDR1 is MGHRA and CDR2 YSYEKL. CDR3 size: 16 residues. CDR3 region: CASSQGRLAGVQTQYF. In nucleotides, the CDR3 is TGCGCCAGCAGCCAAGGAAGACTAGCGGGGGTGCAGACCCAGTACTTC.